This T cell receptor (beta chain) was identified during a study of CD8+CD57+ T cells in acquired aplastic anemia. Researchers used genomic DNA as the template to profile TCR beta VDJ and CDR3. TCRdb itself ran the reads through MiXCR, one entry per CDR3 protein. The sample yields some 170,000 distinct CDR3 sequences, roughly 63% seen once. The CDR3 covers 15 residues. J gave up 1 base and V 6 bases, and 6 bases lay outside the gene matches. Notes on this clonotype: As yet, its antigen is unknown.

Study results and caveats: A set of around 30 CD8+ CDR3 sequences was shared between patients and controls, and these sequences appeared highly expressed in patients.

Patients sequenced had flow cytometry evidence of CD8+CD57+ cell expansion. Prior therapy had not been administered to any patient at the time of blood sampling. Material for sequencing was sorted CD4+, CD8+, or CD8+CD57+ T cells (not recorded which) from PBMCs. The chain joins TRBV12-3 or TRBV12-4 to TRBJ2-5, with TRBD2 matching over 9 bases. The sequence was collected from a human donor with aplastic anemia. CDR3 loop: CASRPSSGTQETQYF. The CDR3, as DNA: TGTGCCAGCAGACCCTCTAGCGGGACCCAAGAGACCCAGTACTTC.